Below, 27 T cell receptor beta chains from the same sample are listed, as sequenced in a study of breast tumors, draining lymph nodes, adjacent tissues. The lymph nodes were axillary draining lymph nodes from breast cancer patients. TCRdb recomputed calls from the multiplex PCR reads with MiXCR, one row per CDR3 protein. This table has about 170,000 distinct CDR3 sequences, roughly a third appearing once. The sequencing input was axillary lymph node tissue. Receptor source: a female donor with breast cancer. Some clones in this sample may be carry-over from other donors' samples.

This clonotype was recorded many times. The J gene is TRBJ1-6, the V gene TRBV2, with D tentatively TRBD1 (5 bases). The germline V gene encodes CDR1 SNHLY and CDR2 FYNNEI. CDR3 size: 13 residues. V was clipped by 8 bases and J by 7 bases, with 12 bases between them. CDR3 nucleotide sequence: TGTGCCAGCTCTTCGGGACGCAATTCACCCCTCCACTTT. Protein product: CASSSGRNSPLHF.

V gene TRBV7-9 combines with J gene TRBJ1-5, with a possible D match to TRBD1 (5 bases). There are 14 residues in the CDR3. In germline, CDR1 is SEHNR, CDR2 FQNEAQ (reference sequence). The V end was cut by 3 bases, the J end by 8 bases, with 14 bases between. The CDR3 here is CASSLRAGGEPQHF. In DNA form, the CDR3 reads TGTGCCAGCAGCTTGAGAGCGGGGGGTGAGCCCCAGCATTTT. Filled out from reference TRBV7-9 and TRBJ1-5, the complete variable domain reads DTGVSQNPRHKITKRGQNVTFRCDPISEHNRLYWYRQTLGQGPEFLTYFQNEAQLEKSRLLSDRFSAERPKGSFSTLEIQRTEQGDSAMYLCASSLRAGGEPQHFGDGTRLSIL.

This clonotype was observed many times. CDR3 protein: CASRAGQVKQPQHF. As DNA, the CDR3 is TGCGCCAGCAGAGCCGGACAGGTTAAACAGCCCCAGCATTTT. This chain links TRBV10-2 with TRBJ1-5, with 7 bases that match TRBD1. This CDR3 is built from 14 residues. V shed 6 bases, J shed 7 bases, and the junction held 9 bases outside the gene matches. CDR1 is WSHSY and CDR2 is SAAADI in the germline V gene.

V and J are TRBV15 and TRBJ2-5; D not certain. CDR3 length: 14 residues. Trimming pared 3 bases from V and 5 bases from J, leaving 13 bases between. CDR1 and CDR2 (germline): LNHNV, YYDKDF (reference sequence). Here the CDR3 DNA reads TGTGCCACCAGCAGCTTCGCGTTGGGGGAGACCCAGTACTTC. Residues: CATSSFALGETQYF.

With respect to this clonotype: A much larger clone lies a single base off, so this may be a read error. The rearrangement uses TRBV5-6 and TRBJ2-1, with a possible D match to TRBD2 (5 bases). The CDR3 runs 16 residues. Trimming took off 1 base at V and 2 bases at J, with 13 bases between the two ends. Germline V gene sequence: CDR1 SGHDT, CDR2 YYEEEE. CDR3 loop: CASSLTRAFPYNEQFF. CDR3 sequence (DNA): TGTGCCAGCAGCTTGACGCGGGCTTTTCCCTACAATGAGCAGTTCTTC. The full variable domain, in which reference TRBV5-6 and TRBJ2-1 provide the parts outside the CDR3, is DAGVTQSPTHLIKTRGQQVTLRCSPKSGHDTVSWYQQALGQGPQFIFQYYEEEERQRGNFPDRFSGHQFPNYSSELNVNALLLGDSALYLCASSLTRAFPYNEQFFGPGTRLTVL.

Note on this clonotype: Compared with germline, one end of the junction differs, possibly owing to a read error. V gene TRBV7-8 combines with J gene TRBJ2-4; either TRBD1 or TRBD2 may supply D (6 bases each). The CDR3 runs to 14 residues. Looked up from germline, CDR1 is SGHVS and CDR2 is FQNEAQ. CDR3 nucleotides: TGTGTCAGCAGCCGGGGGCGGGCCAAAAACATTCAGTACTTC. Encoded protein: CVSSRGRAKNIQYF.

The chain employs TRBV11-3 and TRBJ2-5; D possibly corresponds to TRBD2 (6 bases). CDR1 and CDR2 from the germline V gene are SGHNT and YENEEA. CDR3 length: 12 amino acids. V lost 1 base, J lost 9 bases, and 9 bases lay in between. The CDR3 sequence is CASSLAGEAQYF. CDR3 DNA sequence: TGTGCCAGCAGCTTAGCGGGGGAGGCCCAGTACTTC.

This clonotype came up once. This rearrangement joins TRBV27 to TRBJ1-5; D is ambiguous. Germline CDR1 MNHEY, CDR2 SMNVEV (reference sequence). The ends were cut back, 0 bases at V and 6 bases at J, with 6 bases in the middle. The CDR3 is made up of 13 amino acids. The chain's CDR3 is CASSLSRSQPQHF. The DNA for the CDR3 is TGTGCCAGCAGTTTATCAAGGAGTCAGCCCCAGCATTTT.

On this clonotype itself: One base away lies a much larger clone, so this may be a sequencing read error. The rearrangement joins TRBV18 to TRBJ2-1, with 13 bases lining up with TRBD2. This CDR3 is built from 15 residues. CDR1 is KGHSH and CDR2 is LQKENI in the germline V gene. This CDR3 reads CASLGTSGAYNEQSF. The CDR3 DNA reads TGTGCCAGCCTAGGGACTAGCGGGGCCTACAATGAGCAGTCCTTC. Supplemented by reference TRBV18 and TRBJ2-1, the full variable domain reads NAGVMQNPRHLVRRRGQEARLRCSPMKGHSHVYWYRQLPEEGLKFMVYLQKENIIDESGMPKERFSAEFPKEGPSILRIQQVVRGDSAAYFCASLGTSGAYNEQSFGPGTRLTVL.

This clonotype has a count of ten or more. The CDR3 sequence is CATSETKSGRFREQFF. CDR3 nucleotides: TGTGCCACCAGTGAGACGAAGAGCGGGAGGTTCCGAGAGCAGTTCTTC. The rearrangement uses TRBV24-1 and TRBJ2-1, with 9 bases that match TRBD2. The junction had 13 bases not matched to a gene; V was cut back by 4 bases and J by 10 bases. This CDR3 region has 16 residues. The V gene's germline CDR1 is KGHDR and CDR2 SFDVKD.

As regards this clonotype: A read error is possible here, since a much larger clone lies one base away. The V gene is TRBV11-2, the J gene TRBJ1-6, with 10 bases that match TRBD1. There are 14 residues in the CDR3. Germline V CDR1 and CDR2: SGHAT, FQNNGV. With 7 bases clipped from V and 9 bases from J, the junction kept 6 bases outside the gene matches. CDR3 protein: CASNRGQGTSPLHF. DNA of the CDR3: TGTGCCAGCAACCGGGGACAGGGGACTTCACCCCTCCACTTT.

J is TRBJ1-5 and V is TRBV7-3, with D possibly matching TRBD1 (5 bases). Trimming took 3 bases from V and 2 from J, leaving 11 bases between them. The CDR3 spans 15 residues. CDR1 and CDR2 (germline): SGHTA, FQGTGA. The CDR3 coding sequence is TGTGCCAGCAGCTTGGGGGTGGGGGGCAATCAGCCCCAGCATTTT. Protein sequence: CASSLGVGGNQPQHF.

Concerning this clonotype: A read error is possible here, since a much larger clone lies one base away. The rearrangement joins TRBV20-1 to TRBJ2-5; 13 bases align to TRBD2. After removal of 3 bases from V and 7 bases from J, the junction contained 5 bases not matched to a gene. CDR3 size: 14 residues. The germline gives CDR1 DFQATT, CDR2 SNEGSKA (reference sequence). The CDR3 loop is CSARGTSGKATQYF. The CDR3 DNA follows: TGCAGTGCTAGGGGGACTAGCGGGAAAGCGACCCAGTACTTC.

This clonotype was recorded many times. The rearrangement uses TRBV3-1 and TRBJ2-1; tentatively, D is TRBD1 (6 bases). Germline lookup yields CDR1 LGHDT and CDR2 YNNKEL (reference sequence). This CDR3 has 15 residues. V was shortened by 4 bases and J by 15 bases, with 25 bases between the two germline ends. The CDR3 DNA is TGTGCCAGCAGCCGCCGGGACACACAATCCGACCCTCCGTTCTTC. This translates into CASSRRDTQSDPPFF.

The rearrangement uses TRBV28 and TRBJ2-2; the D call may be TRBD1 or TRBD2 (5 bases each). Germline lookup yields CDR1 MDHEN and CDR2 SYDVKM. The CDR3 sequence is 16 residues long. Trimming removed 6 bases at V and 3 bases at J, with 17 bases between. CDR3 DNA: TGTGCCAGCAGGTCTCTCCGGGACGTCGACACCGGGGAGCTGTTTTTT. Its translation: CASRSLRDVDTGELFF.

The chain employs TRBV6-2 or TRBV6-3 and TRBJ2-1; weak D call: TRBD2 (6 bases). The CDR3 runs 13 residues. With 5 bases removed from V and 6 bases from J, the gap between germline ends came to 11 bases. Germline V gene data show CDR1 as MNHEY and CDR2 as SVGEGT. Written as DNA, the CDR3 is TGTGCCAGCAGTCACCCCGGGGGCAATGAGCAGTTCTTC. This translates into CASSHPGGNEQFF.

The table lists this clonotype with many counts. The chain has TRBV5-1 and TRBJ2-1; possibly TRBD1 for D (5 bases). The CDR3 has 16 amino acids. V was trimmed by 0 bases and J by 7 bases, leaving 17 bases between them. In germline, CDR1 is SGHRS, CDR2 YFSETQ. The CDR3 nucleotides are TGCGCCAGCAGCTTGGAAGGGGTCCTCCCGTCTAATGAGCAGTTCTTC. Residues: CASSLEGVLPSNEQFF.

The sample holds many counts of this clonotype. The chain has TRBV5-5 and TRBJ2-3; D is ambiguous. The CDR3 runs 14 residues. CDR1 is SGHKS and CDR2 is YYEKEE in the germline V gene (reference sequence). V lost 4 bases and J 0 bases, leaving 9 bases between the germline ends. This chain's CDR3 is CASSDGGSTDTQYF. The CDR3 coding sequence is TGTGCCAGCAGCGACGGTGGGAGCACAGATACGCAGTATTTT.

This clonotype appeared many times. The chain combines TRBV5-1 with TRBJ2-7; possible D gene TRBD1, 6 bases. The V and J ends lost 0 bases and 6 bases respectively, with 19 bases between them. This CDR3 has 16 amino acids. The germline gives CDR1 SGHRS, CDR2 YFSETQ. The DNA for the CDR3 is TGCGCCAGCAGCTTGGTAAGGCCAGGGGACAACTCCGAGCAGTACTTC. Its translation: CASSLVRPGDNSEQYF. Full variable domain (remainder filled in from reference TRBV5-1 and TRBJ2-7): KAGVTQTPRYLIKTRGQQVTLSCSPISGHRSVSWYQQTPGQGLQFLFEYFSETQRNKGNFPGRFSGRQFSNSRSEMNVSTLELGDSALYLCASSLVRPGDNSEQYFGPGTRLTVT.

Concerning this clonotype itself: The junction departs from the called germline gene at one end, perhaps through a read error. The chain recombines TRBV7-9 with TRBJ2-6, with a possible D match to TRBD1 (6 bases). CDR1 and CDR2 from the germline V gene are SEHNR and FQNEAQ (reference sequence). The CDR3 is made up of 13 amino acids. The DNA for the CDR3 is TGTGCCAGCAGCGCCAGGGGAGCGAACACTGAAGCTTTC. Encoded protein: CASSARGANTEAF.

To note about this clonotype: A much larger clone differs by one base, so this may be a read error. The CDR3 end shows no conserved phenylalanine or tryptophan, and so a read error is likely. CDR3 in amino acids: CASSLGQRDYNEQFL. The CDR3 bases are TGTGCCAGCAGCCTGGGACAGCGGGACTACAATGAGCAGTTCCTC. The rearrangement links TRBV3-1 to TRBJ2-1; D tentatively fits TRBD1 or TRBD2 (7 bases each). From germline, CDR1 is LGHDT and CDR2 YNNKEL (reference sequence). V was pared by 4 bases and J by 3 bases, with 13 bases between. The CDR3 totals 15 residues.

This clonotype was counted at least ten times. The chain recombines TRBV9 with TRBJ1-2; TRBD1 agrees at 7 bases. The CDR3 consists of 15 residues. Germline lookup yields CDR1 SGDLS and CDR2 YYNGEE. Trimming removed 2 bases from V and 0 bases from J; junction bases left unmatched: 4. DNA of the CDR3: TGTGCCAGCAGCGTGAACAGGGGCCCTAACTATGGCTACACCTTC. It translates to CASSVNRGPNYGYTF.

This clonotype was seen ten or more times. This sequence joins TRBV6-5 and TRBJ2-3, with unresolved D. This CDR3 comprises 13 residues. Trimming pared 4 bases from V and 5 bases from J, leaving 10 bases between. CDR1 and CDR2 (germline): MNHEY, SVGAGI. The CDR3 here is CASSSPQRDTQYF. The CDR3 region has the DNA TGTGCCAGCAGTTCCCCCCAGAGAGATACGCAGTATTTT.

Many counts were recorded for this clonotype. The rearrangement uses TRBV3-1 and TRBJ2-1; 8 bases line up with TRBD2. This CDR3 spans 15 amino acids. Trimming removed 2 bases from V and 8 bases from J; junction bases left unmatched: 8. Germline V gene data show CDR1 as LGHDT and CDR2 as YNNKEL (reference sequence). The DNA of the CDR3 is TGTGCCAGCAGCCAAAACCCCGGGAGGGAAGATGAGCAGTTCTTC. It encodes CASSQNPGREDEQFF.

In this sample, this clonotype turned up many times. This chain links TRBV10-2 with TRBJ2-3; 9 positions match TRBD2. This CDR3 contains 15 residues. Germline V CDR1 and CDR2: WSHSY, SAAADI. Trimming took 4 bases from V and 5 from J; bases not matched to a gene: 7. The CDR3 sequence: CASSVAGGPRDTQYF. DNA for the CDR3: TGCGCCAGCAGTGTTGCGGGGGGGCCGAGAGATACGCAGTATTTT.

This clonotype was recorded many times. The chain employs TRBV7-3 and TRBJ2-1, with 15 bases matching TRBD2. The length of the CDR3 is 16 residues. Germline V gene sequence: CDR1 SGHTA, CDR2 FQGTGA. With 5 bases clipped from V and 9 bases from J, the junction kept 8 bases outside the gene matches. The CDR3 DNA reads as TGTGCCAGCAGCCCGGGACTAGCGGGGGGAACTGGTGAGCAGTTCTTC. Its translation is CASSPGLAGGTGEQFF.

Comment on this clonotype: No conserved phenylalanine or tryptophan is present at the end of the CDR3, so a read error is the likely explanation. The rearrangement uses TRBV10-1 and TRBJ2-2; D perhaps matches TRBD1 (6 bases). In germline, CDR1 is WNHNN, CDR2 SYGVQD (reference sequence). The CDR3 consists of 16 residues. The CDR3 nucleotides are TGTGCCAGCTCACCACCGGTGTTCAGGGGCTCCGGGGAGCTGTTTTCT. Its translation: CASSPPVFRGSGELFS.